The clone carrying this T cell receptor beta chain was counted between two and nine times. The sample originates from a study of response to subunit inactivated influenza vaccine. Trimming took 7 bases from V and 5 from J; bases not matched to a gene: 10. CDR1 is MNHEY, CDR2 SMNVEV, per germline (reference sequence). The CDR3 has 15 amino acids. TCRdb redid the calling of the RT-PCR reads with MiXCR, one entry per CDR3 protein. The repertoire includes 550,000 to 800,000 distinct CDR3 sequences, about 15% of them detected once, and approximately 6.5% sits in the top ten. The rearrangement uses TRBV27 and TRBJ2-5; 10 bases are a match to TRBD1. This sequence originates from a man between 50 and 59 years old who received an inactivated influenza vaccine. The specimen comprised PBMCs from blood, sampled around 15 days before vaccination. The chain's CDR3 is CASTRTGGVRETQYF. DNA for the CDR3: TGTGCCAGCACGAGGACAGGGGGAGTGAGGGAGACCCAGTACTTC.